The clone carrying this T cell receptor (beta chain) turned up a few times. Its specificity is unknown. V gave up 0 bases and J gave up 5 bases, with 16 bases separating them. The CDR3 spans 17 residues. Germline V CDR1 and CDR2: LGHNT, FRNRAP. Isolation of CD4+ naive, central memory, regulatory and stem cell-like memory cells was achieved by sorting via CD45RO/CCR7/CD25/CD127/CD95/CD27. This sample is part of a study of beta chain features in type 1 diabetes. General study findings and limits: PCR, the amplification step, might favor shorter templates, equally in patients and controls. Whether HLA type affects TCRB rearrangement stayed undetermined in the present work. People with Type 1 diabetes carried modestly yet significantly shorter TCRB CDR3s in all four CD4+ subsets.

Expressed TCRB transcripts were sequenced because the isolated RNA had all been reverse transcribed beforehand. Clones were read by immunoSEQ multiplex PCR, and TCRdb kept only the in-frame ones, dropping some. The sample has about 360,000 clones; over 9.5% are singletons. The sample comprised naive CD4+ T cells from blood. The source is a man younger than 35 in good health. The chain joins TRBV12-5 to TRBJ2-2; weak D call: TRBD2 (6 bases). CDR3 sequence: CASGLVLEGRETGELFF. As DNA, the CDR3 is TGTGCTAGTGGTTTGGTATTGGAGGGCCGGGAGACCGGGGAGCTGTTTTTT. The entire variable domain, with the rest obtained from reference TRBV12-5 and TRBJ2-2, is as follows: DARVTQTPRHKVTEMGQEVTMRCQPILGHNTVFWYRQTMMQGLELLAYFRNRAPLDDSGMPKDRFSAEMPDATLATLKIQPSEPRDSAVYFCASGLVLEGRETGELFFGEGSRLTVL.